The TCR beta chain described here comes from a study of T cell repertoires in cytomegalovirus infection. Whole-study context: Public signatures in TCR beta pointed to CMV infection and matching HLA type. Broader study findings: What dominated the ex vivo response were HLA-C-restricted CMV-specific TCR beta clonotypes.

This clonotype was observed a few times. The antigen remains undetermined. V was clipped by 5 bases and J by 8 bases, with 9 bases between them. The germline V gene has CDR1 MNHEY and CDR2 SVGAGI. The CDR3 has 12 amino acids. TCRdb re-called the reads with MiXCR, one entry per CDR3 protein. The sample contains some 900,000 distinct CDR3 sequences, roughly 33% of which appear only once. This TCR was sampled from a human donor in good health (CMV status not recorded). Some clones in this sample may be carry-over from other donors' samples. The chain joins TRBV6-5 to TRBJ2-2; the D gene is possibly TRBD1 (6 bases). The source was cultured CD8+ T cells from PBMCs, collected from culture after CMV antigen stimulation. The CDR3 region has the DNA TGTGCCAGCAGTCTTGGACAGGGGGAGCTGTTTTTT. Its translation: CASSLGQGELFF.